The 9 T cell receptor beta chains listed next were all sequenced from one sample in a study of T cell repertoires in cytomegalovirus infection. TCRdb fed the reads into MiXCR, producing one record per CDR3 protein. Among about 890,000 distinct CDR3 sequences listed, roughly 30% were seen once. The antigens these receptors bind are not known. The specimen comprised cultured CD8+ T cells from PBMCs, sampled from culture after CMV antigen stimulation. These receptors were collected from a human donor in good health (CMV status not recorded). Some clones in this sample may be carry-over from other donors' samples.

J is TRBJ1-1 and V is TRBV7-9; D remains ambiguous. The germline V and J ends were trimmed by 2 bases and 6 bases, with 7 bases remaining between them. Germline-derived CDR1 and CDR2 are SEHNR and FQNEAQ (reference sequence). This CDR3 is built from 12 residues. The CDR3 reads CASSLSSSEAFF. The CDR3 DNA sequence: TGTGCCAGCAGCTTATCATCCTCTGAAGCTTTCTTT.

At least ten counts were recorded for this clonotype. The gene calls are TRBV7-2 and TRBJ2-5, with 7 positions matching TRBD2. The CDR3 is made up of 15 amino acids. The J segment lost 5 bases and the V segment lost 1 base, leaving 7 bases of the junction unmatched. Germline V CDR1 and CDR2: SGHTA, FQGNSA. CDR3 sequence: CASSLEGQGGETQYF. CDR3 nucleotide sequence: TGTGCCAGCAGCTTAGAGGGTCAGGGAGGGGAGACCCAGTACTTC. The whole variable domain, filled in from reference TRBV7-2 and TRBJ2-5, reads GAGVSQSPSNKVTEKGKDVELRCDPISGHTALYWYRQSLGQGLEFLIYFQGNSAPDKSGLPSDRFSAERTGGSVSTLTIQRTQQEDSAVYLCASSLEGQGGETQYFGPGTRLLVL.

This clonotype was picked up a small number of times. V is TRBV10-3 and J is TRBJ2-1; the match to TRBD2 covers 7 bases. V was clipped by 4 bases and J by 6 bases; unmatched bases: 9. The CDR3 has 15 residues. CDR1 and CDR2 (germline): ENHRY, SYGVKD. The CDR3 coding sequence is TGTGCCATCAGTGTAGGTAGCGGGCTTGTCAATGAGCAGTTCTTC. Translation gives CAISVGSGLVNEQFF.

This clonotype appeared a few times. The chain couples TRBV19 to TRBJ2-7; 7 bases line up with TRBD1. Germline V CDR1 and CDR2: LNHDA, SQIVND (reference sequence). This CDR3 has 18 residues. With V trimmed by 4 bases and J by 3 bases, 18 bases remained unmatched. CDR3 nucleotides: TGTGCCAGTAGTAATCTGGGTCGACAGGGTCCTTACCTCTACGAGCAGTACTTC. This gives the protein CASSNLGRQGPYLYEQYF.

This clonotype was recorded a few times. This chain joins TRBV11-2 and TRBJ1-1; 7 bases fit TRBD1. This CDR3 has 15 amino acids. Germline V lookup: CDR1 SGHAT, CDR2 FQNNGV. V was clipped by 3 bases and J by 0 bases; unmatched bases: 4. The DNA of the CDR3 is TGTGCCAGCAGCTTCCCGGACAGGTTGAACACTGAAGCTTTCTTT. Its translation: CASSFPDRLNTEAFF.

The V call is TRBV3-1, the J call TRBJ2-1, with D unresolved. The CDR3 has 15 amino acids. V lost 2 bases and J lost 0, with 8 bases in between. CDR1 is LGHDT, CDR2 YNNKEL, per germline (reference sequence). The CDR3 coding sequence is TGTGCCAGCAGCCAATTGAAGAGCTCCTACAATGAGCAGTTCTTC. This translates into CASSQLKSSYNEQFF.

The chain couples TRBV24-1 to TRBJ1-5; possibly TRBD1 for D (6 bases). Trimming pared 8 bases from V and 0 bases from J, leaving 10 bases between. The germline V gene encodes CDR1 KGHDR and CDR2 SFDVKD. This CDR3 has 14 amino acids. For the CDR3, the DNA is TGTGCCACCACCGGGACAAATAGCAATCAGCCCCAGCATTTT. This sequence encodes CATTGTNSNQPQHF.

The chain recombines TRBV7-2 with TRBJ1-4; no reliable D call. V lost 5 bases, J lost 0 bases, and 16 bases lay in between. This CDR3 has 17 amino acids. The germline V gene has CDR1 SGHTA and CDR2 FQGNSA. The CDR3 DNA is TGTGCCAGCAGCCCGGAGGTCAATATTGCAACTAATGAAAAACTGTTTTTT. This gives the protein CASSPEVNIATNEKLFF.

The table lists this clonotype with many counts. The chain recombines TRBV6-2 or TRBV6-3 with TRBJ1-5; D is undetermined. Trimming cost V 4 bases and J 0 bases, with 7 bases left between them. Germline values: CDR1 MNHEY, CDR2 SVGEGT. CDR3 size: 14 residues. Here the CDR3 reads CASSSGHSNQPQHF. In nucleotides, the CDR3 is TGTGCCAGCAGTTCGGGCCATAGCAATCAGCCCCAGCATTTT.